These 23 T cell receptor beta chains came from one sample sequenced in a study of T cell responses to AZD1222 COVID-19 vaccine. This table comes from immunoSEQ multiplex PCR, and its TCRdb copy is limited to in-frame clones, with some not included. There are about 100,000 clones in the sample; about 90% occur only once, and 1.5% to 2% lies in the top ten. The material sequenced was peripheral blood, taken on day 0 of AZD1222 vaccination. The origin of the receptors is an adult in good health.

The chain employs TRBV28 and TRBJ1-2; 10 nucleotides align to TRBD1. The J segment lost 4 bases and the V segment lost 5 bases, leaving 13 bases of the junction unmatched. The germline gives CDR1 MDHEN, CDR2 SYDVKM. This CDR3 contains 17 residues. The CDR3 nucleotides read TGTGCCAGCAGTCGAGGGACAGGGGACACTATGGGCTATGGCTACACCTTC. Protein product: CASSRGTGDTMGYGYTF.

The V call is TRBV9, the J call TRBJ1-2; tentative D call: TRBD1 (6 bases). V lost 3 bases and J lost 8, with 20 bases in between. From germline, CDR1 is SGDLS and CDR2 YYNGEE. CDR3 size: 15 residues. The CDR3, as DNA: TGTGCCAGCAGCGGTGACACCTCAGGGGACGGAGGCTACACCTTC. Encoded protein: CASSGDTSGDGGYTF. Filled out from reference TRBV9 and TRBJ1-2, the complete variable domain reads DSGVTQTPKHLITATGQRVTLRCSPRSGDLSVYWYQQSLDQGLQFLIQYYNGEERAKGNILERFSAQQFPDLHSELNLSSLELGDSALYFCASSGDTSGDGGYTFGSGTRLTVV.

J is TRBJ1-1 and V is TRBV6-5, with a possible D match to TRBD1 (5 bases). Per the germline V gene, CDR1 is MNHEY and CDR2 is SVGAGI. The CDR3 spans 13 residues. Trimming took 6 bases from V and 9 from J, leaving 17 bases between them. CDR3 sequence (DNA): TGTGCCAGCAGATCGGCGCTGACAGACCAAGCTTTCTTT. The encoded protein is CASRSALTDQAFF.

The gene calls are TRBV7-9 and TRBJ1-4, with 9 bases lining up with TRBD1. The germline V gene has CDR1 SEHNR and CDR2 FQNEAQ (reference sequence). This CDR3 comprises 15 residues. V lost 3 bases to trimming and J lost 11 bases; unmatched junction nucleotides: 10. For the CDR3, the DNA is TGTGCCAGCAGCTTCCCACAGGGGGCGCAGAGGAAACTGTTTTTT. It specifies CASSFPQGAQRKLFF.

This rearrangement joins TRBV6-5 to TRBJ2-3, with TRBD2 matching 9 bases. This CDR3 is 15 amino acids long. Unmatched junction bases numbered 4, after V lost 2 bases and J lost 4 bases. Germline V CDR1 and CDR2: MNHEY, SVGAGI. The CDR3 protein is CASSYRGREADTQYF. The CDR3 coding sequence is TGTGCCAGCAGTTACCGCGGGAGGGAGGCAGATACGCAGTATTTT.

The chain combines TRBV7-2 with TRBJ1-5; D call uncertain. Germline lookup yields CDR1 SGHTA and CDR2 FQGNSA. This CDR3 contains 15 residues. Between the trimmed V and J ends, which lost 5 bases and 3 bases, there was a span of 14 bases. The CDR3 protein is CASSKDGQNNQPQHF. CDR3 DNA: TGTGCCAGCAGCAAGGACGGCCAAAACAATCAGCCCCAGCATTTT.

The chain has TRBV18 and TRBJ2-4; D not certain. This CDR3 is 18 amino acids long. Trimming stripped 3 bases from V and 0 bases from J, with 18 bases between. CDR1 KGHSH and CDR2 LQKENI come from the germline V gene. The CDR3 spells CASSPARENNLAKNIQYF. As DNA, the CDR3 is TGTGCCAGCTCACCGGCCAGAGAAAACAATCTAGCCAAAAACATTCAGTACTTC.

The chain carries TRBV19 and TRBJ2-1; possible D gene TRBD2, 6 bases. The CDR3 sequence is 14 residues long. Germline V gives CDR1 LNHDA, CDR2 SQIVND (reference sequence). The CDR3 spells CVDGGRNSYNEQFF. The CDR3 bases are TGTGTCGACGGGGGACGAAACTCCTACAATGAGCAGTTCTTC.

The chain employs TRBV9 and TRBJ2-5; TRBD2 agrees at 7 bases. V gave up 2 bases and J gave up 0 bases; unmatched junction bases: 4. The germline V gene has CDR1 SGDLS and CDR2 YYNGEE. The CDR3 totals 15 residues. The CDR3 loop reads CASSVGGNDQETQYF. CDR3 in DNA: TGTGCCAGCAGCGTGGGAGGGAACGACCAAGAGACCCAGTACTTC.

The chain recombines TRBV28 with TRBJ2-7, with 7 bases that match TRBD1. The CDR3 loop spans 15 amino acids. The ends lost 5 bases at V and 2 bases at J; junction bases unmatched: 9. CDR1 and CDR2 (germline): MDHEN, SYDVKM. CDR3 amino acids: CASSPPGQTTYEQYF. CDR3 coding DNA: TGTGCCAGCAGTCCGCCGGGACAGACTACCTACGAGCAGTACTTC.

Only a few counts were recorded for this clone. The V and J genes are TRBV2 and TRBJ2-7; 10 bases map to TRBD2. The CDR3 length is 18 residues. Germline V lookup: CDR1 SNHLY, CDR2 FYNNEI. Trimming at V came to 0 bases and at J to 3 bases, leaving 11 bases not matched to a gene. CDR3 coding DNA: TGTGCCAGCAGTGAAGCGCTTCTCAGCGGGAGGGTAATCTACGAGCAGTACTTC. Its translation is CASSEALLSGRVIYEQYF.

The CDR3 loop is CASSLLLAGIYEQFF. The CDR3 DNA reads as TGTGCCAGCAGCTTATTGCTAGCGGGAATCTATGAGCAGTTCTTC. The chain links TRBV5-8 to TRBJ2-1, with 9 positions matching TRBD2. Germline V CDR1 and CDR2: SGHTS, YDEGEE. With V trimmed by 2 bases and J by 8 bases, 8 bases remained unmatched. This CDR3 spans 15 amino acids.

This chain links TRBV3-1 (or the pseudogene TRBV3-2) with TRBJ2-1, with D tentatively TRBD2 (5 bases). Germline values: CDR1 LGHDT, CDR2 YNNKEL (reference sequence). Trimming shortened V by 1 base and J by 10 bases, and 5 bases separated the two germline ends. The CDR3 has 11 residues. Here the CDR3 DNA reads TGTGCCAGCAGCCAAGGACTAGAGCAGTTCTTC. Residues: CASSQGLEQFF.

The rearrangement links TRBV28 to TRBJ1-3; D not certain. V dropped 1 base and J dropped 3 bases, with 7 bases sitting between them. The CDR3 length is 14 residues. The germline V gene has CDR1 MDHEN and CDR2 SYDVKM. The CDR3: CASSLSAGGNTIYF. DNA for the CDR3: TGTGCCAGCAGTTTATCGGCGGGTGGAAACACCATATATTTT.

The chain has TRBV6-6 and TRBJ1-1; D may be TRBD1 (6 bases). Germline V gene data show CDR1 as MNHNY and CDR2 as SVGAGI (reference sequence). CDR3 size: 15 residues. The V and J ends lost 5 bases and 1 base respectively, with 14 bases between them. CDR3 amino acids: CASSDPGHPNTEAFF. The CDR3 coding sequence is TGTGCCAGCAGTGACCCGGGACACCCGAACACTGAAGCTTTCTTT.

V usage is TRBV18 and J usage is TRBJ1-6; D gene uncertain. Trimming took 0 bases from V and 10 from J, leaving 13 bases between them. This CDR3 comprises 15 residues. Germline V gives CDR1 KGHSH, CDR2 LQKENI. The CDR3 reads CASSPPGLGSSPLHF. In DNA, the CDR3 is TGTGCCAGCTCACCACCGGGCTTGGGAAGCTCACCCCTCCACTTT.

This sequence joins TRBV3-1 (or the pseudogene TRBV3-2) and TRBJ2-7; the D gene is possibly TRBD2 (5 bases). CDR3 length: 15 amino acids. In germline, CDR1 is LGHDT, CDR2 YNNKEL (reference sequence). Trimming took 4 bases from V and 4 from J, leaving 17 bases between them. CDR3 DNA sequence: TGTGCCAGCAGCCCTCCCGGCGGACTCCCATACGAGCAGTACTTC. Translating gives CASSPPGGLPYEQYF.

This chain uses TRBV6-6 with TRBJ1-1; 8 bases map to TRBD1. V shed 6 bases and J 5 bases; nucleotides not matched to a gene: 5. The germline V gene has CDR1 MNHNY and CDR2 SVGAGI (reference sequence). The CDR3 spans 13 residues. CDR3 DNA: TGTGCCAGCAGAAGGACAGGGCAAACTGAAGCTTTCTTT. Translation: CASRRTGQTEAFF.

J is TRBJ2-1 and V is TRBV7-2; 8 bases map to TRBD2. Unmatched junction bases numbered 14, after V lost 3 bases and J lost 7 bases. The CDR3 is 17 amino acids. Germline V lookup: CDR1 SGHTA, CDR2 FQGNSA. The CDR3: CASSFSGTRFYINEQFF. CDR3 in DNA: TGTGCCAGCAGCTTTTCCGGGACTAGATTCTACATAAATGAGCAGTTCTTC.

J is TRBJ1-4 and V is TRBV11-2; 11 bases align to TRBD1. This CDR3 has 16 residues. V shed 4 bases, J shed 4 bases, and the junction held 5 bases outside the gene matches. Germline loops: CDR1 SGHAT, CDR2 FQNNGV. DNA for the CDR3: TGTGCCAGCAGCTCCGGACAGGGGGCATTTAATGAAAAACTGTTTTTT. It encodes CASSSGQGAFNEKLFF.

The CDR3 DNA is TGTGCCAGCAGTGACTCACCCCAGTATTTT. Protein sequence: CASSDSPQYF. This chain connects TRBV6-4 to TRBJ2-3, with D unclear. This CDR3 comprises 10 residues. Trimming cost V 0 bases and J 12 bases, with 4 bases left between them. Looked up from germline, CDR1 is MRHNA and CDR2 is SNTAGT.

CDR3: CASSLEGQGVSPLHF. CDR3 DNA sequence: TGCGCCAGCAGCTTGGAGGGACAGGGGGTATCACCCCTCCACTTT. This chain links TRBV5-1 with TRBJ1-6, with 11 bases identical to TRBD1. This CDR3 region has 15 residues. V dropped 0 bases and J dropped 10; count of bases not matched to a gene: 3. Germline V gives CDR1 SGHRS, CDR2 YFSETQ.

This chain joins TRBV28 and TRBJ2-7, with 14 bases aligning to TRBD2. The CDR3 is made up of 18 amino acids. V was clipped by 8 bases and J by 2 bases; unmatched bases: 14. CDR1 is MDHEN and CDR2 is SYDVKM in the germline V gene. The CDR3 is CASGTLGTSGSIAYEQYF. CDR3 DNA: TGTGCCAGCGGAACACTCGGGACTAGCGGGAGTATAGCCTACGAGCAGTACTTC.